What follows are 28 T cell receptor beta chains derived from one specimen sequenced in a study of CD8 T cells in ankylosing spondylitis (dated by TCRdb to about 2017). Library construction relied on 5' RACE. For sequencing, an Illumina HiSeq 2500 was employed. TCRdb trimmed the raw reads at Q25, called clones with MiXCR and kept productive beta chains. Rows with a matching CDR3 protein are joined into one entry that keeps the most common DNA and genes. In this sample the table shows 300,000 to 350,000 distinct CDR3 sequences, 9.5% to 13% of which occur a single time. Of the sample, 9.1% falls within the top ten clones. The specimen sequenced was blood, either unsorted or a sorted T cell fraction (not recorded which). These receptors were taken from a female donor with ankylosing spondylitis or in good health (not recorded which).

This clonotype was detected many times. The genes are TRBV20-1 and TRBJ2-5; 8 nucleotides line up with TRBD2. V trimming: 4 bases; J trimming: 5 bases; junction bases outside the gene matches: 6. Germline V gives CDR1 DFQATT, CDR2 SNEGSKA (reference sequence). This CDR3 is built from 13 residues. The CDR3 loop reads CSANRGGRETQYF. Here the CDR3 DNA reads TGCAGTGCTAACCGGGGGGGCAGGGAGACCCAGTACTTC.

This clonotype was seen repeatedly, ten times or more. The chain combines TRBV28 with TRBJ2-2; D not resolved. Germline V gene sequence: CDR1 MDHEN, CDR2 SYDVKM. V lost 5 bases and J lost 1, with 8 bases in between. The CDR3 runs 14 residues. The CDR3 sequence: CASSPLLNTGELFF. CDR3 DNA: TGTGCCAGCAGTCCCCTTTTGAACACCGGGGAGCTGTTTTTT.

This clonotype turned up a few times. CDR3 sequence: CASSPWGQGDGYTF. The CDR3 bases are TGTGCCAGCAGCCCATGGGGACAGGGTGATGGCTACACCTTC. The J gene is TRBJ1-2, the V gene TRBV5-5; 9 bases are a match to TRBD1. CDR1 and CDR2 (germline): SGHKS, YYEKEE (reference sequence). The length of the CDR3 is 14 residues. After removal of 4 bases from V and 6 bases from J, the junction contained 7 bases not matched to a gene.

V gene TRBV5-5 combines with J gene TRBJ2-2; D not resolved. Germline assignment: CDR1 SGHKS and CDR2 YYEKEE (reference sequence). This CDR3 spans 12 amino acids. Trimming removed 4 bases at V and 6 bases at J, with 7 bases between. CDR3 residues: CASSLLSGELFF. The CDR3 nucleotides are TGTGCCAGCAGCCTCCTCTCCGGGGAGCTGTTTTTT.

Note on this clonotype: Just one base apart from a much larger clone, this may be a read error. The V call is TRBV28, the J call TRBJ1-4; a possible D gene is TRBD1 (6 bases). The CDR3 extends over 14 amino acids. Germline CDR1 and CDR2: MDHEN and SYDVKM. The CDR3 loop is CVSNPQGGNEKLFF. CDR3 bases: TGTGTCAGCAACCCACAGGGTGGGAATGAAAAACTGTTTTTT.

This clonotype showed up many times. V usage is TRBV7-2 and J usage is TRBJ1-1, with no clear D. There are 15 residues in the CDR3. CDR1 and CDR2 from the germline V gene are SGHTA and FQGNSA. Trimming left V 1 base short and J 7 bases short, with 16 bases between. CDR3 protein: CASSLERREAIEAFF. As DNA, the CDR3 is TGTGCCAGCAGCTTAGAAAGGAGGGAGGCAATTGAAGCTTTCTTT.

This clonotype was found many times. One end of the junction varies from germline; a read error may be responsible. The CDR3 region is CASSLGLAGLSTDTQYF. Here the CDR3 DNA reads TGTGCCAGCAGCTTAGGACTAGCGGGCTTGAGCACAGATACGCAGTATTTT. V gene TRBV12-3 or TRBV12-4 combines with J gene TRBJ2-3; the match to TRBD2 covers 11 bases. CDR3 length equals 17 residues.

This clonotype was seen a few times. The chain uses TRBV20-1 and TRBJ1-2, with D tentatively TRBD1 (6 bases). Germline V gene data show CDR1 as DFQATT and CDR2 as SNEGSKA (reference sequence). The V end was cut by 3 bases, the J end by 7 bases, with 24 bases between. There are 16 residues in the CDR3. For the CDR3, the DNA is TGCAGTGCTAGGCTGGGACACACCCCTCGTTTAAGTGGCTACACCTTC. This translates into CSARLGHTPRLSGYTF.

This sequence joins TRBV30 and TRBJ1-3; unclear D gene. Germline CDR1 GTSNPN, CDR2 SVGIG (reference sequence). The CDR3 has 13 residues. Trimming left V 2 bases short and J 0 bases short, with 5 bases between. DNA of the CDR3: TGTGCCTGGAGTTTTAACTCTGGAAACACCATATATTTT. Translating it yields CAWSFNSGNTIYF.

Concerning this clonotype: This may be a read error, as it is one base from a much larger clone. The chain couples TRBV20-1 to TRBJ1-2; D ambiguous. V lost 6 bases, J lost 7 bases, and 24 bases lay in between. Germline CDR1 is DFQATT and CDR2 is SNEGSKA (reference sequence). The CDR3 covers 15 residues. The CDR3 DNA reads TGCAGTGCCACTCTACCCCCGGGAACGATGTCTGGCTACACCTTC. Translated: CSATLPPGTMSGYTF.

The table lists this clonotype with many counts. The chain carries TRBV5-1 and TRBJ2-7, with D possibly TRBD2 on 5 matching bases. The CDR3 is made up of 11 amino acids. Between the trimmed V and J ends, which lost 4 bases and 5 bases, there was a span of 7 bases. The germline V gene has CDR1 SGHRS and CDR2 YFSETQ. CDR3 in amino acids: CASSQEDEQYF. Written as DNA, the CDR3 is TGCGCCAGCAGCCAGGAGGACGAGCAGTACTTC.

This clonotype was seen only a few times. The chain uses TRBV30 and TRBJ1-2; D gene ambiguous. Looked up from germline, CDR1 is GTSNPN and CDR2 is SVGIG (reference sequence). V lost 3 bases and J lost 0, with 20 bases in between. This CDR3 region has 17 residues. The CDR3 DNA sequence: TGTGCCTGGAGCGTAATTTTACCCGGGATAGCTAACTATGGCTACACCTTC. Amino acids: CAWSVILPGIANYGYTF.

This clonotype was found many times. The chain carries TRBV20-1 and TRBJ2-2, with TRBD2 identical over 8 bases. This CDR3 comprises 14 residues. The germline gives CDR1 DFQATT, CDR2 SNEGSKA (reference sequence). V was clipped by 6 bases and J by 1 base; unmatched bases: 4. The CDR3 nucleotides read TGCAGTGCCCTTGCGGGGGGGAACACCGGGGAGCTGTTTTTT. Translating it yields CSALAGGNTGELFF.

This clonotype came up many times. The V and J genes are TRBV4-1 and TRBJ1-1; 8 bases agree with TRBD1. CDR1 and CDR2 (germline): MGHRA, YSYEKL. CDR3 size: 15 residues. V shed 7 bases and J 0 bases; nucleotides not matched to a gene: 7. Here the CDR3 DNA reads TGCGCCAGCACTCCCGGGACAGGCATGAACACTGAAGCTTTCTTT. Amino acids: CASTPGTGMNTEAFF.

This clonotype occurred a few times. This chain uses TRBV12-3 or TRBV12-4 with TRBJ1-5; D might be TRBD1 (5 bases). This CDR3 is built from 12 residues. V lost 10 bases and J lost 3, with 10 bases in between. This chain's CDR3 is CAIGALNQPQHF. The CDR3 bases are TGTGCCATCGGGGCCCTCAATCAGCCCCAGCATTTT.

This clonotype was observed at least ten times. V and J are TRBV27 and TRBJ2-7; D uncertain. This CDR3 spans 14 amino acids. V was shortened by 2 bases and J by 2 bases, with 10 bases between the two germline ends. Germline V gene lookup returns CDR1 MNHEY and CDR2 SMNVEV (reference sequence). The CDR3 DNA reads TGTGCCAGCAGTTTAGGAAGCGCCCCCTACGAGCAGTACTTC. Translated: CASSLGSAPYEQYF.

This clonotype came up many times. The gene calls are TRBV5-1 and TRBJ2-1; 10 bases line up with TRBD1. V trimming: 0 bases; J trimming: 9 bases; junction bases outside the gene matches: 3. The CDR3 is 14 amino acids. Germline values: CDR1 SGHRS, CDR2 YFSETQ. CDR3 protein: CASSLGQGAGEQFF. The CDR3 nucleotides read TGCGCCAGCAGCTTGGGACAGGGGGCGGGTGAGCAGTTCTTC.

In this sample, this clonotype turned up many times. The chain links TRBV10-3 to TRBJ1-3; D is ambiguous. Trimming left V 0 bases short and J 0 bases short, with 9 bases between. The CDR3 length is 16 residues. The germline gives CDR1 ENHRY, CDR2 SYGVKD. As DNA, the CDR3 is TGTGCCATCAGTGAGTCGCGTACAACCTCTGGAAACACCATATATTTT. Amino acids: CAISESRTTSGNTIYF.

This clonotype was seen at least ten times. V and J are TRBV20-1 and TRBJ1-4; D unclear. The ends were cut back, 0 bases at V and 3 bases at J, with 11 bases in the middle. Looked up from germline, CDR1 is DFQATT and CDR2 is SNEGSKA (reference sequence). The length of the CDR3 is 15 residues. CDR3 in amino acids: CSARDWGSANEKLFF. Here the CDR3 DNA reads TGCAGTGCTAGAGATTGGGGTAGCGCTAATGAAAAACTGTTTTTT.

This clonotype was found a few times. The rearrangement joins TRBV7-2 to TRBJ2-7; maybe TRBD1 (6 bases). V was pared by 2 bases and J by 7 bases, with 15 bases between. The CDR3 totals 14 residues. The germline V gene encodes CDR1 SGHTA and CDR2 FQGNSA. CDR3 amino acids: CASSLWDTRREQYF. CDR3 sequence (DNA): TGTGCCAGCAGCTTATGGGACACGCGTCGAGAGCAGTACTTC.

This clonotype appeared many times. CDR3 amino acids: CASGAPGRKDTQYF. CDR3 in DNA: TGTGCCAGTGGGGCGCCGGGGAGAAAAGATACGCAGTATTTT. The J gene is TRBJ2-3, the V gene TRBV27; D could derive from TRBD1 or TRBD2 (5 bases each). V was clipped by 9 bases and J by 5 bases, with 18 bases between them. The germline V gene encodes CDR1 MNHEY and CDR2 SMNVEV (reference sequence). The CDR3 is 14 residues long.

Ten or more counts support this clonotype. The V and J genes are TRBV5-1 and TRBJ2-7; weak D call: TRBD1 (5 bases). V gave up 6 bases and J gave up 2 bases, with 15 bases separating them. Germline CDR1 reads SGHRS; CDR2 reads YFSETQ. This CDR3 has 14 residues. The CDR3 DNA sequence: TGCGCCAGCACCCCTACGGGCAGGGCCTACGAGCAGTACTTC. Residues: CASTPTGRAYEQYF.

The chain combines TRBV3-1 with TRBJ1-5; tentative D call: TRBD1 (5 bases). The germline V and J ends were trimmed by 11 bases and 6 bases, with 20 bases remaining between them. CDR1 and CDR2 from the germline V gene are LGHDT and YNNKEL (reference sequence). CDR3 size: 14 residues. This CDR3 reads CAVGPGRVGQPQHF. DNA of the CDR3: TGTGCCGTGGGGCCGGGCAGGGTGGGTCAGCCCCAGCATTTT.

This clonotype has a count of ten or more. V and J are TRBV12-3 or TRBV12-4 and TRBJ2-3; TRBD2 agrees at 7 bases. This CDR3 comprises 15 residues. Trimming at V came to 3 bases and at J to 6 bases, leaving 9 bases not matched to a gene. CDR3 amino acids: CASSLATSRVDTQYF. The CDR3 DNA reads as TGTGCCAGCAGTTTGGCGACTAGCCGGGTCGATACGCAGTATTTT.

This clonotype was counted many times. This rearrangement joins TRBV20-1 to TRBJ1-5; tentatively, D is TRBD1 (5 bases). The germline V gene has CDR1 DFQATT and CDR2 SNEGSKA (reference sequence). The V gene lost 5 bases and the J gene lost 7 bases, with 18 bases spanning the gap. The length of the CDR3 is 14 residues. The CDR3 DNA follows: TGCAGTGCTGCGCCTTCAGTAGGGGCCCAGCCCCAGCATTTT. Amino acids: CSAAPSVGAQPQHF.

This clonotype has a count of ten or more. This chain links TRBV7-2 with TRBJ2-3; 15 positions agree with TRBD2. The CDR3 contains 16 residues. Looked up from germline, CDR1 is SGHTA and CDR2 is FQGNSA. Germline trimming cut 3 bases from V and 6 bases from J; bases unmatched to any gene: 4. CDR3 amino acids: CASSFGTSGGLDTQYF. DNA for the CDR3: TGTGCCAGCAGCTTCGGGACTAGCGGGGGGCTTGATACGCAGTATTTT.

This clonotype was seen many times. The chain employs TRBV28 and TRBJ2-4; 7 nucleotides align to TRBD2. The CDR3 covers 16 residues. The V and J ends lost 0 bases and 2 bases, in that order; junction bases with no gene match: 4. CDR1 MDHEN and CDR2 SYDVKM come from the germline V gene. CDR3 nucleotide sequence: TGTGCCAGCAGTTTATGGGCTAGCGGTTCCAAAAACATTCAGTACTTC. Translation gives CASSLWASGSKNIQYF.

This clonotype was picked up many times. This chain uses TRBV12-3 or TRBV12-4 with TRBJ1-6; no firm D call. The V gene lost 8 bases and the J gene lost 10 bases, with 15 bases spanning the gap. The CDR3 has 13 amino acids. CDR3 residues: CASARGGNSPLHF. CDR3 bases: TGTGCCAGCGCCAGAGGTGGAAACTCACCCCTCCACTTT.